What follows are 8 T cell receptor beta chains derived from one specimen sequenced in a study of shared clonotypes between healthy human individuals. Profiled with immunoSEQ multiplex PCR; TCRdb holds only in-frame clones, not every one. The table lists some 530,000 clones, around 73% of them singletons. The sequenced sample consisted of PBMCs. The receptor set was obtained from a middle-aged woman in good health. Some clones in this sample may be carry-over from other donors' samples.

The rearrangement joins TRBV11-3 to TRBJ2-5; no clear D gene. Matching the DNA end better, TRBJ2-7 makes the J call doubtful. The CDR3 extends over 14 amino acids. Germline CDR1 and CDR2: SGHNT and YENEEA. The CDR3: CASSHQFHSYEQYF. The CDR3, as DNA: TGTGCCAGCAGCCACCAGTTCCACTCCTACGAGCAGTACTTC.

With regard to this clone: The sample holds other DNA sequences that translate to the same CDR3. The V gene is TRBV5-4, the J gene TRBJ2-7, with D uncertain. The CDR3 sequence is 14 residues long. CDR1 and CDR2 from the germline V gene are SGHNT and YYREEE (reference sequence). V lost 1 base and J lost 0, with 8 bases in between. CDR3 in DNA: TGTGCCAGCAGCTTGTCTGGAAGCTCCTACGAGCAGTACTTC. Its translation: CASSLSGSSYEQYF.

This chain links TRBV2 with TRBJ2-5; D remains ambiguous. The J call may be wrong; the DNA end is better matched by TRBJ2-7. CDR3 size: 13 residues. The germline V gene has CDR1 SNHLY and CDR2 FYNNEI. The CDR3 protein is CASSRVASYEQYF. CDR3 coding DNA: TGTGCCAGCAGTCGCGTCGCATCCTACGAGCAGTACTTC.

The rearrangement uses TRBV2 and TRBJ1-1, with TRBD1 matching 10 bases. This CDR3 has 12 residues. Germline CDR1 and CDR2: SNHLY and FYNNEI. The V gene end was trimmed by 4 bases and the J gene end by 10 bases; junction bases not matched to a gene: 3. CDR3 nucleotide sequence: TGTGCCAGCAGTGGGGACAGGGGAGGAGCTTTCTTT. This translates into CASSGDRGGAFF. The full variable domain, its missing parts supplied by reference TRBV2 and TRBJ1-1, is EPEVTQTPSHQVTQMGQEVILRCVPISNHLYFYWYRQILGQKVEFLVSFYNNEISEKSEIFDDQFSVERPDGSNFTLKIRSTKLEDSAMYFCASSGDRGGAFFGQGTRLTVV.

V usage is TRBV7-6 and J usage is TRBJ2-5; 8 bases are shared with TRBD1. J gave up 5 bases and V 6 bases, and 2 bases lay outside the gene matches. CDR3 length equals 12 residues. Per the germline V gene, CDR1 is SGHVS and CDR2 is FNYEAQ. CDR3 sequence: CASSHRGETQYF. Here the CDR3 DNA reads TGTGCCAGCAGTCACAGGGGGGAGACCCAGTACTTC.

V and J are TRBV10-1 and TRBJ2-5; TRBD1 matches 12 bases. The CDR3 has 17 residues. V shed 4 bases, J shed 4 bases, and the junction held 10 bases outside the gene matches. The germline V gene encodes CDR1 WNHNN and CDR2 SYGVQD (reference sequence). This CDR3 is CASSAFPGQGALETQYF. The CDR3 coding sequence is TGCGCCAGCAGTGCTTTCCCGGGACAGGGGGCTCTAGAGACCCAGTACTTC.

The chain uses TRBV7-3 and TRBJ1-2, with 8 bases aligning to TRBD1. In germline, CDR1 is SGHTA, CDR2 FQGTGA. With 4 bases clipped from V and 12 bases from J, the junction kept 16 bases outside the gene matches. The CDR3 runs 15 residues. The CDR3 region is CASSSHHTGTGGHTF. The CDR3 DNA reads TGTGCCAGCAGCTCCCACCACACCGGGACAGGAGGACACACCTTC.

The V call is TRBV10-2, the J call TRBJ2-1, with 7 bases aligning to TRBD2. Germline V gene sequence: CDR1 WSHSY, CDR2 SAAADI. The junction had 10 bases not matched to a gene; V was cut back by 2 bases and J by 3 bases. This CDR3 is built from 17 residues. Written as DNA, the CDR3 is TGCGCCAGCAGTGAGGGGGCCGGACTAGGGAACTACAATGAGCAGTTCTTC. This encodes CASSEGAGLGNYNEQFF.